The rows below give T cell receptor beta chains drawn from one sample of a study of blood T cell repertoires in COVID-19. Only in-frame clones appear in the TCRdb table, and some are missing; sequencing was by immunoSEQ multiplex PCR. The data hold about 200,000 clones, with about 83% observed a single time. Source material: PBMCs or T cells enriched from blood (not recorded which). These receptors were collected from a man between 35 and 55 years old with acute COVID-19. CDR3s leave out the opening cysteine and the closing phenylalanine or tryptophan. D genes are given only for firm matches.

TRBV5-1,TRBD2,ASSLGAGGRHTGELF
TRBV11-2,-,ASSLGGGTYNEQF
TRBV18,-,ASSPGGRQETQY
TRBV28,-,ASSLGQGYEKLF
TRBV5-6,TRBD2,ASSWTSGTEQF
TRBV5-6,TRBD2,ASSPTRRGLQSTDTQY
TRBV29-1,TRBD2,SVDTGGTEQF
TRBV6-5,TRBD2,ASRTAGGPYNEQF
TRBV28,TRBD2,ASIGAGAGTDTQY
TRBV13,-,ASSPGGLNTGELF
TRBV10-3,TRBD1,AIDRGATGYT
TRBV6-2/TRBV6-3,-,ASSYHGGLYEQY
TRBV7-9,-,ASSLLETYSTDTQY
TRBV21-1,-,ASSFIDIYGYT
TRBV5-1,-,ASRGGAYSYEQY
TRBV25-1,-,ASSERSQGISYNEQF
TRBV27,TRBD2,ASSPAGTGDEQF
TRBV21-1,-,ASSSPGLAGEQY
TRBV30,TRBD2,AWSAGLAGVPNTGELF
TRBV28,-,ASSHRARVRSNQPQH
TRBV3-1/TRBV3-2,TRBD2,ASSLRGTSATYEQY
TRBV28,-,ASSYGTIPHFWAF
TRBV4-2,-,ASSPRSSYEQY
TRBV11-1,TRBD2,ASSRGLAGVQF
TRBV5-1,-,ASSIDREQY
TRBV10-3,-,AISAGGGYT
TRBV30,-,AWETGRADTQY
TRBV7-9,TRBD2,ASSDWTGTSGSRYEQY
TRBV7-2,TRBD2,ASSAIGGVTGELF
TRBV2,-,ASSEASDRSYT
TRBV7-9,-,ASSPGTEAF
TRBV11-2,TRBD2,ASSLSGIGRNEQF
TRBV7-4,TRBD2,ASSLAARDSQRGDSDYEQY
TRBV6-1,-,ASSEAATYEQY
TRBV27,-,ASSPQGSPNTEAF
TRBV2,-,ASSRSDYEQY
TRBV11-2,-,ASSSGVGYYGYT
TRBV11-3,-,ASSLVSICLDGYT
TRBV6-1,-,ASSVTGIDQPQH
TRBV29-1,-,SAGAGQSQAADTQY
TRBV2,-,ASSAAWPSLGSYEQY
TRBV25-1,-,ASSAVGGGGEKLF
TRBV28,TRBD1,ASSFFGTEGSPLH
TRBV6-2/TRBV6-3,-,ASSPGTPSNSYNSPLH
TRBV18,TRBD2,ASSPLAGGPLLQF
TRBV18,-,ASRAQDYTQY
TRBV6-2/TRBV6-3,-,ASSYQVEQPQH
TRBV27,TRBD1,ASTPMGTGVSGYEKLF